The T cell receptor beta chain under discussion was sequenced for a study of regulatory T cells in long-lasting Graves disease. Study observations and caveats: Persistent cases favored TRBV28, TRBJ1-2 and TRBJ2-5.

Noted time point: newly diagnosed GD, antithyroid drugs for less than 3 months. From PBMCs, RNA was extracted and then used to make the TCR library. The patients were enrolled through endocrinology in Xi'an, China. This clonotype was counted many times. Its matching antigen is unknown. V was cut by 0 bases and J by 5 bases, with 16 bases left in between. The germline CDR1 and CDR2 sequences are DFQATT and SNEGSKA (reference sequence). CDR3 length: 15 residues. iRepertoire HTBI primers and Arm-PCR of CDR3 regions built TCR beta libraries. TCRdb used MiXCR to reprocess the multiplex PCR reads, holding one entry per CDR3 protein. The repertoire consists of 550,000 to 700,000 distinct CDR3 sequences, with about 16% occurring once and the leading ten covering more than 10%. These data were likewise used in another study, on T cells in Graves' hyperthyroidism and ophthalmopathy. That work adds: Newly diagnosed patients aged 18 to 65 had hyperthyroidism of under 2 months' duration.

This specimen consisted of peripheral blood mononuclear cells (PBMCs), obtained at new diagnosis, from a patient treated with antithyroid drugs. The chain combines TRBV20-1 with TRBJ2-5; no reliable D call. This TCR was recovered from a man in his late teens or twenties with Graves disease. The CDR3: CSARDRTGLGETQYF. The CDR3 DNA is TGCAGTGCTAGAGATCGCACCGGGCTTGGGGAGACCCAGTACTTC.